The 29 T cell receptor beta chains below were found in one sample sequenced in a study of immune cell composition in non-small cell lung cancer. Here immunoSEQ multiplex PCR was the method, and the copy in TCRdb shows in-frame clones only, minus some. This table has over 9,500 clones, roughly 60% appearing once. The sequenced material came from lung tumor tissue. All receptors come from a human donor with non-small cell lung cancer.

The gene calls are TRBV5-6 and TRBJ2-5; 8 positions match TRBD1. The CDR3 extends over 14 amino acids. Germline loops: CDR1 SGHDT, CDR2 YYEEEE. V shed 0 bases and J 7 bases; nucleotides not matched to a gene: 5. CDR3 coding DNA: TGTGCCAGCAGCTTGGGGCAGGGGGCCGGGACCCAGTACTTC. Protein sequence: CASSLGQGAGTQYF.

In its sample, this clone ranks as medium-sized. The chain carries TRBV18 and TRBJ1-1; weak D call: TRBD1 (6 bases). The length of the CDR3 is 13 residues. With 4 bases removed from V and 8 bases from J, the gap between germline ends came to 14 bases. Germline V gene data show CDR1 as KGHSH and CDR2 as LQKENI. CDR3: CASSRAAGTEAFF. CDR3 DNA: TGTGCCAGCTCACGGGCGGCCGGGACAGAAGCTTTCTTT.

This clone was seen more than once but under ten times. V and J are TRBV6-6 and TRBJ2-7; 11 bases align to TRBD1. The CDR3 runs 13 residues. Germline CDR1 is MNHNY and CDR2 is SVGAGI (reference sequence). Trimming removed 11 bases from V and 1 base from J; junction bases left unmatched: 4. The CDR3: CASGTGGSYEQYF. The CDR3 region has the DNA TGTGCCTCCGGGACAGGGGGGTCCTACGAGCAGTACTTC.

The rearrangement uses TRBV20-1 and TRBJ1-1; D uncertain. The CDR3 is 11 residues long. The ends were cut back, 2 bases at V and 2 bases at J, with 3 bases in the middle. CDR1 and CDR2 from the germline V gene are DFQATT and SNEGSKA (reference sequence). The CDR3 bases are TGCAGTGCTAGACAAAACACTGAAGCTTTCTTT. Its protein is CSARQNTEAFF.

The CDR3 protein is CASSIGQVEKEKLFF. In DNA form, the CDR3 reads TGTGCCAGTAGTATAGGGCAGGTTGAAAAGGAAAAACTGTTTTTT. The rearrangement links TRBV19 to TRBJ1-4; D is undetermined. The CDR3 has 15 residues. With 1 base removed from V and 8 bases from J, the gap between germline ends came to 14 bases. Germline assignment: CDR1 LNHDA and CDR2 SQIVND (reference sequence).

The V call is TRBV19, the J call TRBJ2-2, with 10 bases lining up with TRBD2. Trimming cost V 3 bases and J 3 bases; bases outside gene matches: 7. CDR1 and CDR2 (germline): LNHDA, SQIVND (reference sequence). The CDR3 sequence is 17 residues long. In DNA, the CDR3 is TGTGCCAGTAGTATTTGGCTAGCGGGAGCTGACACCGGGGAGCTGTTTTTT. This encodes CASSIWLAGADTGELFF. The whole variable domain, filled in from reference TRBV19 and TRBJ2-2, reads DGGITQSPKYLFRKEGQNVTLSCEQNLNHDAMYWYRQDPGQGLRLIYYSQIVNDFQKGDIAEGYSVSREKKESFPLTVTSAQKNPTAFYLCASSIWLAGADTGELFFGEGSRLTVL.

Here the CDR3 reads CASTFQGAYEQYF. As DNA, the CDR3 is TGTGCCAGCACCTTTCAGGGGGCCTACGAGCAGTACTTC. The chain recombines TRBV7-2 with TRBJ2-7; 7 nucleotides agree with TRBD1. The V gene end was trimmed by 7 bases and the J gene end by 2 bases; junction bases not matched to a gene: 5. This CDR3 has 13 residues. CDR1 and CDR2 (germline): SGHTA, FQGNSA. The whole variable domain, filled in from reference TRBV7-2 and TRBJ2-7, reads GAGVSQSPSNKVTEKGKDVELRCDPISGHTALYWYRQSLGQGLEFLIYFQGNSAPDKSGLPSDRFSAERTGGSVSTLTIQRTQQEDSAVYLCASTFQGAYEQYFGPGTRLTVT.

The CDR3 DNA reads as TGTGCCAGCAGCTTCACTAGCGGGAGGGCCAGGGGGTACGAGCAGTACTTC. Protein: CASSFTSGRARGYEQYF. The rearrangement joins TRBV11-2 to TRBJ2-7, with 13 bases that match TRBD2. The V gene's germline CDR1 is SGHAT and CDR2 FQNNGV. V was clipped by 3 bases and J by 4 bases; unmatched bases: 9. CDR3 size: 17 residues. The full variable domain, completed using reference TRBV11-2 and TRBJ2-7, is EAGVAQSPRYKIIEKRQSVAFWCNPISGHATLYWYQQILGQGPKLLIQFQNNGVVDDSQLPKDRFSAERLKGVDSTLKIQPAKLEDSAVYLCASSFTSGRARGYEQYFGPGTRLTVT.

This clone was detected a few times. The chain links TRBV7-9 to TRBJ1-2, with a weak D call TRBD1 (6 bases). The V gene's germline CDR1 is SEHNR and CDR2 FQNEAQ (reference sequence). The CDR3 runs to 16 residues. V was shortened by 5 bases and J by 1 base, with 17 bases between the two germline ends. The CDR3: CASSTPDSPDNYGYTF. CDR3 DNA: TGTGCCAGCAGCACCCCGGACAGCCCCGATAACTATGGCTACACCTTC. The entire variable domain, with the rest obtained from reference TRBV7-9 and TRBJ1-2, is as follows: DTGVSQNPRHKITKRGQNVTFRCDPISEHNRLYWYRQTLGQGPEFLTYFQNEAQLEKSRLLSDRFSAERPKGSFSTLEIQRTEQGDSAMYLCASSTPDSPDNYGYTFGSGTRLTVV.

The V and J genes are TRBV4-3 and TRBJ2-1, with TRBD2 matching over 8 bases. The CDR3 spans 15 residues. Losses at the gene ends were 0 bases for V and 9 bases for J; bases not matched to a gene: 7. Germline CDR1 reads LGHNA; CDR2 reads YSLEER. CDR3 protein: CASSQDLGLVGEQFF. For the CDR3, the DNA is TGCGCCAGCAGCCAAGATTTGGGACTAGTGGGTGAGCAGTTCTTC.

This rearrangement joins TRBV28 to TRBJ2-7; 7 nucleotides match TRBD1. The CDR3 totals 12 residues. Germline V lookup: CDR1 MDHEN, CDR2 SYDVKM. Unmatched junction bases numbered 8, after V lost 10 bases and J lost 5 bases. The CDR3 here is CATTDRVHEQYF. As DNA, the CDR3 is TGTGCCACCACCGACAGGGTCCACGAGCAGTACTTC. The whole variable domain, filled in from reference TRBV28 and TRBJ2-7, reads DVKVTQSSRYLVKRTGEKVFLECVQDMDHENMFWYRQDPGLGLRLIYFSYDVKMKEKGDIPEGYSVSREKKERFSLILESASTNQTSMYLCATTDRVHEQYFGPGTRLTVT.

This CDR3 reads CASSLVRDSKLFF. DNA of the CDR3: TGTGCCAGCAGTTTAGTCCGGGACAGTAAACTGTTTTTT. V and J are TRBV28 and TRBJ1-4; the match to TRBD1 covers 7 bases. The germline V gene encodes CDR1 MDHEN and CDR2 SYDVKM. The length of the CDR3 is 13 residues. V lost 2 bases, J lost 11 bases, and 5 bases stayed unmatched.

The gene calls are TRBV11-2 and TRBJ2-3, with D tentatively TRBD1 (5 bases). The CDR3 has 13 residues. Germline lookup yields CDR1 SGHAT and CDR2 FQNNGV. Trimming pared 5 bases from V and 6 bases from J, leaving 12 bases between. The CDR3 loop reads CASSADRHDTQYF. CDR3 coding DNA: TGTGCCAGCAGCGCCGACAGACATGATACGCAGTATTTT.

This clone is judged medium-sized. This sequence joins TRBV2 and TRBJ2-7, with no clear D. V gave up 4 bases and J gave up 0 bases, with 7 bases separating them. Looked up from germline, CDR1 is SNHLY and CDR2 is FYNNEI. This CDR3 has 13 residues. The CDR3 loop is CASSVAGSYEQYF. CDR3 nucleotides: TGTGCCAGCAGTGTGGCAGGCTCCTACGAGCAGTACTTC.

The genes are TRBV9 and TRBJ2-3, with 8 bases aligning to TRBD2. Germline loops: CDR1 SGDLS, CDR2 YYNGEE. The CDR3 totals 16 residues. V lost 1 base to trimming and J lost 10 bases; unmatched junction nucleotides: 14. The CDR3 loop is CASSVSSGGAGEPQYF. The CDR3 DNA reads TGTGCCAGCAGCGTATCCTCGGGGGGGGCCGGAGAGCCGCAGTATTTT. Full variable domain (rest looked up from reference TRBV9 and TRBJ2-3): DSGVTQTPKHLITATGQRVTLRCSPRSGDLSVYWYQQSLDQGLQFLIQYYNGEERAKGNILERFSAQQFPDLHSELNLSSLELGDSALYFCASSVSSGGAGEPQYFGPGTRLTVL.

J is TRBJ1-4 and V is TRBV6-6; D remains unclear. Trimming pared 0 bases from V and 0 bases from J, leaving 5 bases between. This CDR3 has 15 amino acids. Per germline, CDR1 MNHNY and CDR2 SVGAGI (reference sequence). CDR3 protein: CASSYSVATNEKLFF. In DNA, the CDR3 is TGTGCCAGCAGTTACTCGGTAGCAACTAATGAAAAACTGTTTTTT.

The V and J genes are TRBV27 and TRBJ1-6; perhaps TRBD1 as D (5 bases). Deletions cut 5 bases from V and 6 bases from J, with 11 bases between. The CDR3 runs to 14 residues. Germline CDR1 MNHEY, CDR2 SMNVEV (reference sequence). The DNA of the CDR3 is TGTGCCAGCAGTGAGACAGTTTTTAATTCACCCCTCCACTTT. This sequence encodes CASSETVFNSPLHF.

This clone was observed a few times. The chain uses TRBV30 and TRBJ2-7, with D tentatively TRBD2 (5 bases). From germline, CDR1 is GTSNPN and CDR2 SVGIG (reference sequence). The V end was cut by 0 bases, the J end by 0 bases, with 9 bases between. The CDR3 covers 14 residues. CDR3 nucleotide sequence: TGTGCCTGGAGTGTGGGCGGGCACTCCTACGAGCAGTACTTC. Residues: CAWSVGGHSYEQYF.

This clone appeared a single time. Here the CDR3 reads CASSLRAVSSYEQYF. The DNA for the CDR3 is TGTGCCAGCAGCTTACGTGCGGTGAGCTCCTACGAGCAGTACTTC. The gene calls are TRBV11-2 and TRBJ2-7, with unresolved D. The length of the CDR3 is 15 residues. Germline values: CDR1 SGHAT, CDR2 FQNNGV. V was shortened by 2 bases and J by 0 bases, with 11 bases between the two germline ends. Complete variable domain (other parts from reference TRBV11-2 and TRBJ2-7): EAGVAQSPRYKIIEKRQSVAFWCNPISGHATLYWYQQILGQGPKLLIQFQNNGVVDDSQLPKDRFSAERLKGVDSTLKIQPAKLEDSAVYLCASSLRAVSSYEQYFGPGTRLTVT.

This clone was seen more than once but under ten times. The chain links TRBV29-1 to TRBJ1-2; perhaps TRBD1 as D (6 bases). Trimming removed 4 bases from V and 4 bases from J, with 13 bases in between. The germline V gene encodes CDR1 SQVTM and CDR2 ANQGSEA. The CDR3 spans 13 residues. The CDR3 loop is CSVAQGPVYGYTF. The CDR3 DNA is TGCAGCGTTGCACAGGGACCAGTCTATGGCTACACCTTC.

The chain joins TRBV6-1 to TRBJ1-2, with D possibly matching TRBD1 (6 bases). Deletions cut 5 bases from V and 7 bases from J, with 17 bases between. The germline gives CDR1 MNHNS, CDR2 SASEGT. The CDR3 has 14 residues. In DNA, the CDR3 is TGTGCCAGCAGTCCAGCGCGGGGGGCGGGTGGCTACACCTTC. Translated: CASSPARGAGGYTF.

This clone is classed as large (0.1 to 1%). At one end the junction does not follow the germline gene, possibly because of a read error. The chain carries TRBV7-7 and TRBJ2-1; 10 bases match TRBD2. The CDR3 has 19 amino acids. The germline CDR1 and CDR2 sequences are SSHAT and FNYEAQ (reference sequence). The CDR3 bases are TGTGCTAGCAGCTTGGGGCTAGCGGGAGCCACAAGCTCCTACAATGAGCAGTTCTTC. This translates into CASSLGLAGATSSYNEQFF.

Here the CDR3 reads CASSPGTRGKAFF. CDR3 DNA sequence: TGTGCCAGCAGCCCTGGGACAAGGGGTAAAGCTTTCTTT. The chain has TRBV7-9 and TRBJ1-1; D may be TRBD1 (6 bases). Trimming shortened V by 5 bases and J by 9 bases, and 16 bases separated the two germline ends. Per germline, CDR1 SEHNR and CDR2 FQNEAQ (reference sequence). The CDR3 loop spans 13 amino acids. The whole variable domain, filled in from reference TRBV7-9 and TRBJ1-1, reads DTGVSQNPRHKITKRGQNVTFRCDPISEHNRLYWYRQTLGQGPEFLTYFQNEAQLEKSRLLSDRFSAERPKGSFSTLEIQRTEQGDSAMYLCASSPGTRGKAFFGQGTRLTVV.

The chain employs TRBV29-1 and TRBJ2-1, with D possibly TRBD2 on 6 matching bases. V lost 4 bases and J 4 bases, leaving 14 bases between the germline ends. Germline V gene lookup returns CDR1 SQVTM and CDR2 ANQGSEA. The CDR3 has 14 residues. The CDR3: CSVGAGSRYNEQFF. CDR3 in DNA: TGCAGCGTTGGGGCCGGGAGTAGGTACAATGAGCAGTTCTTC.

CDR3 sequence: CASSGGQGAGANVLTF. The CDR3 region has the DNA TGTGCCAGCAGCGGGGGACAGGGCGCTGGGGCCAACGTCCTGACTTTC. The chain joins TRBV28 to TRBJ2-6, with TRBD1 matching over 9 bases. CDR1 is MDHEN and CDR2 is SYDVKM in the germline V gene. V lost 6 bases and J lost 2; bases outside the gene matches: 5. CDR3 length: 16 amino acids.

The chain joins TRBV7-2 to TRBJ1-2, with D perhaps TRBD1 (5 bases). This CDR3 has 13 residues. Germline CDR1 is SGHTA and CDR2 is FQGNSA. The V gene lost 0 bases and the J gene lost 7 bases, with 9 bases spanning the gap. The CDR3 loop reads CASSLAGLSGYTF. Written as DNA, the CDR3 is TGTGCCAGCAGCTTAGCGGGACTGTCTGGCTACACCTTC.

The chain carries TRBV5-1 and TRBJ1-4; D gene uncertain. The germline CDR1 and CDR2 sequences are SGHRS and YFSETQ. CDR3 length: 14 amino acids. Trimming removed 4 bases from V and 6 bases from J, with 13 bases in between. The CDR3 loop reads CASSQATADEKLFF. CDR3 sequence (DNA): TGCGCCAGCAGCCAAGCCACAGCGGATGAAAAACTGTTTTTT.

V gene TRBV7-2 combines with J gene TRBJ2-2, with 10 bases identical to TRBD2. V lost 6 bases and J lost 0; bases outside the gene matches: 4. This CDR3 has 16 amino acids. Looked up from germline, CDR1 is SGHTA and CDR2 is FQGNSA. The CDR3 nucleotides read TGTGCCAGCAGAGGACTAGCGGTCGCGAACACCGGGGAGCTGTTTTTT. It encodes CASRGLAVANTGELFF. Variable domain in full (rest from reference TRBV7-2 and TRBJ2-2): GAGVSQSPSNKVTEKGKDVELRCDPISGHTALYWYRQSLGQGLEFLIYFQGNSAPDKSGLPSDRFSAERTGGSVSTLTIQRTQQEDSAVYLCASRGLAVANTGELFFGEGSRLTVL.

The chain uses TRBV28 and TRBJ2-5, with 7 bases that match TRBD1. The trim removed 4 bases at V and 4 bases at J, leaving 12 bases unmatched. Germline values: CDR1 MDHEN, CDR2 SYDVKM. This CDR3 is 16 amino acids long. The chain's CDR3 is CASSSSPHRGPETQYF. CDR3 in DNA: TGTGCCAGCAGTTCTTCCCCCCACAGGGGTCCAGAGACCCAGTACTTC.